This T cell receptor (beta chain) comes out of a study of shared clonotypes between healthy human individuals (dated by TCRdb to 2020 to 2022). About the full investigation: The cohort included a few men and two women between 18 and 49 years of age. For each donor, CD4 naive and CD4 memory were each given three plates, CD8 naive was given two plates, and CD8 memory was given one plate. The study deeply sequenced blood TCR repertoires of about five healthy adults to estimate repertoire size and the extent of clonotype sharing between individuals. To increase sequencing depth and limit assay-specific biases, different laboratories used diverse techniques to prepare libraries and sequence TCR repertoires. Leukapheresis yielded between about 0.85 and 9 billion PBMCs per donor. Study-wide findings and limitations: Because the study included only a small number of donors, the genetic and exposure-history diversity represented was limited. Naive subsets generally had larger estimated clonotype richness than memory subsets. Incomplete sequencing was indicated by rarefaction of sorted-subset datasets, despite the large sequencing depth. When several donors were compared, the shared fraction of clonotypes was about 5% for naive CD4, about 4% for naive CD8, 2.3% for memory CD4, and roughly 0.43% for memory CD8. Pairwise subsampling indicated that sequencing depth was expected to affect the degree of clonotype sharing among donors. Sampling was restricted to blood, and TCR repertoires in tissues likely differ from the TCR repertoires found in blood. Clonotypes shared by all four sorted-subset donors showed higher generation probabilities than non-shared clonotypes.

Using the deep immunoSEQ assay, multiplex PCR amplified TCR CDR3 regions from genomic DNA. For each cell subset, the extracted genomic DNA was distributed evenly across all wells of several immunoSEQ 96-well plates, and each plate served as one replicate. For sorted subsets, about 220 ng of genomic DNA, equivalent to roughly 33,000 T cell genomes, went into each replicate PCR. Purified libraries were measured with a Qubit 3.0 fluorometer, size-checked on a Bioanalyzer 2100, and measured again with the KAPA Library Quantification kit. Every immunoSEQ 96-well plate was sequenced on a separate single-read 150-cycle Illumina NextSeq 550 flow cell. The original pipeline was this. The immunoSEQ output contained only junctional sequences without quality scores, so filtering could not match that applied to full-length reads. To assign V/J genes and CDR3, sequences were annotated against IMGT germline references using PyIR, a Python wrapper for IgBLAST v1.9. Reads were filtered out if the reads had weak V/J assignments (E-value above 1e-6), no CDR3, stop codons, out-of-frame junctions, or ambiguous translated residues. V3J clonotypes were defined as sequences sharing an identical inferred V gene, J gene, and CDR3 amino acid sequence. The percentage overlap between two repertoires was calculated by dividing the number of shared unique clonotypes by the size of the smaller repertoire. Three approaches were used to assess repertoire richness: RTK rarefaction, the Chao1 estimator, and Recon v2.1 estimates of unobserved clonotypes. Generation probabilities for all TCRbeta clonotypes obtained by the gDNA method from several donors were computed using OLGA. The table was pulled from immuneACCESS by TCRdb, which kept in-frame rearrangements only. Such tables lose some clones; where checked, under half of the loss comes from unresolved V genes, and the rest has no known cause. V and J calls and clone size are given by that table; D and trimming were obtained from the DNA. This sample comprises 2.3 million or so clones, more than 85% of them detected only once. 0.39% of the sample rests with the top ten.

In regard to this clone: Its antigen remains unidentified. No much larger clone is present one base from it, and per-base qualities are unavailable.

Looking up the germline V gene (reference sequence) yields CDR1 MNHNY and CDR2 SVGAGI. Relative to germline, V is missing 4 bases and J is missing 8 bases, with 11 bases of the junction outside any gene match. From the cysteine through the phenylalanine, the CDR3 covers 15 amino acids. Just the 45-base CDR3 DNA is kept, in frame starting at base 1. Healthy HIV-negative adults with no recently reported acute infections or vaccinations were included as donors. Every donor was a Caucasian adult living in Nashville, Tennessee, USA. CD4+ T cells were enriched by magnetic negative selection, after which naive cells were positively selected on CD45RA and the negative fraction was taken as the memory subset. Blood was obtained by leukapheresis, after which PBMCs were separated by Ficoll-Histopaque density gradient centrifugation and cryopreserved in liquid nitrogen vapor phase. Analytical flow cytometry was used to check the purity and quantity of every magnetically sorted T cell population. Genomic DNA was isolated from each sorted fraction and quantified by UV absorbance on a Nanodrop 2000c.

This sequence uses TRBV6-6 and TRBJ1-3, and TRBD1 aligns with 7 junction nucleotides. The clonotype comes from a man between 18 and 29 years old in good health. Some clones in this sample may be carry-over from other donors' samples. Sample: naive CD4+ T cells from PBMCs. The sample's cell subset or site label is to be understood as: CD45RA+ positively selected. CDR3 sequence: CASSWGTGVGDTIYF. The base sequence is TGTGCCAGCAGTTGGGGCACAGGGGTGGGAGACACCATATATTTT.